The clone carrying this T cell receptor beta chain was found a few times. Germline V CDR1 and CDR2: SEHNR, FQNEAQ (reference sequence). The J segment lost 3 bases and the V segment lost 8 bases, leaving 6 bases of the junction unmatched. The CDR3 has 13 amino acids. This sample stems from a study of identical twins. One entry per CDR3 protein results from TCRdb running MiXCR on the 5' RACE reads. The data show roughly 230,000 distinct CDR3 sequences, about 9% seen once. This sample also appeared in a second study, on yellow fever vaccine responses in identical twins. That source notes: Twins' T cell vaccine responses reportedly looked partly convergent, partly personalized.

The chain recombines TRBV7-9 with TRBJ2-7, with 8 bases lining up with TRBD1. Sequencing used CD8+ T cells sorted from blood. This TCR was sampled from a young woman in good health. The CDR3: CASGQGRSYEQYF. The CDR3 DNA reads as TGTGCCAGCGGACAGGGTAGGAGCTACGAGCAGTACTTC.